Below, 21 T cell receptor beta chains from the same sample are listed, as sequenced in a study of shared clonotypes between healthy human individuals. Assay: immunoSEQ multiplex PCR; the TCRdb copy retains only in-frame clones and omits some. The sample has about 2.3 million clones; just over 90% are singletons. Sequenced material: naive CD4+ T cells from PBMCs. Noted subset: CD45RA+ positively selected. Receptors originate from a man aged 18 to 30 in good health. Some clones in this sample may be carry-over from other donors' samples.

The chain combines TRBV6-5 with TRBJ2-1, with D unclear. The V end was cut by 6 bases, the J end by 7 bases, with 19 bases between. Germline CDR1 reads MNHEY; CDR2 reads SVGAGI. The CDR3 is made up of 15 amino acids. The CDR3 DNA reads TGTGCCAGCAGCCCTACCGGGCAGAAGTGGAATGAGCAGTTCTTC. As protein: CASSPTGQKWNEQFF.

CDR3 sequence reads: CASSSQRDTYEQYF. CDR3 sequence (DNA): TGTGCCAGCAGCTCTCAGCGGGACACCTACGAGCAGTACTTC. The rearrangement joins TRBV7-9 to TRBJ2-7; D perhaps matches TRBD2 (7 bases). Per germline, CDR1 SEHNR and CDR2 FQNEAQ (reference sequence). Between the trimmed V and J ends, which lost 4 bases and 2 bases, there was a span of 12 bases. The CDR3 covers 14 residues.

CDR3 protein: CASSHASGYSNQPQHF. In nucleotides, the CDR3 is TGTGCCAGCAGCCATGCCTCGGGATATAGCAATCAGCCCCAGCATTTT. The chain is built from TRBV5-6 and TRBJ1-5; D is unclear. With 4 bases removed from V and 0 bases from J, the gap between germline ends came to 14 bases. This CDR3 spans 16 amino acids. Germline CDR1 is SGHDT and CDR2 is YYEEEE.

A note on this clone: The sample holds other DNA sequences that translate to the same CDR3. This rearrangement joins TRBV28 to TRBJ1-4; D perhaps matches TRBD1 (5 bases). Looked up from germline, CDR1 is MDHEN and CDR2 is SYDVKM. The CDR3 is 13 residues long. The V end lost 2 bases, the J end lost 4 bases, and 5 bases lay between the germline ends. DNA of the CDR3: TGTGCCAGCAGTTTACAGGGTAATGAAAAACTGTTTTTT. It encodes CASSLQGNEKLFF.

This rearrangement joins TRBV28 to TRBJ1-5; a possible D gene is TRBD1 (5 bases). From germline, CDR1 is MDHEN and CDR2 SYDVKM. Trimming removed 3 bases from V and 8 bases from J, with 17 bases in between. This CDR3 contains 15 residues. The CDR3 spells CASSLTRGAGEPQHF. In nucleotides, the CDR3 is TGTGCCAGCAGTTTGACAAGAGGGGCGGGGGAGCCCCAGCATTTT.

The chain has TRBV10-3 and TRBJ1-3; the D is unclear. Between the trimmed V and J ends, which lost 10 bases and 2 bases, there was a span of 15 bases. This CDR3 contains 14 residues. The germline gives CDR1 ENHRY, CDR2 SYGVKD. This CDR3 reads CATLVSGAGNTIYF. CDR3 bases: TGTGCCACGTTGGTGAGCGGGGCTGGAAACACCATATATTTT.

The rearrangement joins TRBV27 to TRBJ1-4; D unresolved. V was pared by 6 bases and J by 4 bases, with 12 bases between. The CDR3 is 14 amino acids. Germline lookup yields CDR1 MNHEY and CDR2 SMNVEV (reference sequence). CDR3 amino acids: CASSPFALNEKLFF. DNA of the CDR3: TGTGCCAGCAGCCCCTTCGCCCTTAATGAAAAACTGTTTTTT.

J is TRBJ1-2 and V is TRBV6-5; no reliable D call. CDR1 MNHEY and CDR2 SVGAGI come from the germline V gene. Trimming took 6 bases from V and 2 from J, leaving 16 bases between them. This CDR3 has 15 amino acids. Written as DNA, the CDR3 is TGTGCCAGCAGCCCCTTAGCCGTGGGGAACTATGGCTACACCTTC. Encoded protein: CASSPLAVGNYGYTF.

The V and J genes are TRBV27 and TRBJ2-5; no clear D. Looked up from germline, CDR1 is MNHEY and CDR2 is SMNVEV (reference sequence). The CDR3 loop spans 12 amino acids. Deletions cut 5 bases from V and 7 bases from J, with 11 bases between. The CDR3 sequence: CASSPLLGTQYF. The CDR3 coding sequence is TGTGCCAGCAGTCCCCTCCTGGGGACCCAGTACTTC.

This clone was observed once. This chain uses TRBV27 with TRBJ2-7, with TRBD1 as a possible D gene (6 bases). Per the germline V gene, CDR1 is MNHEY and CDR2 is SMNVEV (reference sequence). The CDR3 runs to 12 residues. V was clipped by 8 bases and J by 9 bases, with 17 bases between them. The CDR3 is CASGGHVVPQYF. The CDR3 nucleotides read TGTGCCAGCGGGGGACACGTGGTCCCGCAGTACTTC.

The CDR3, as DNA: TGTGCCAGCAGCTTTTCCGGGACAGGGGGCTTTGAGCAGTTCTTC. It translates to CASSFSGTGGFEQFF. The chain combines TRBV7-3 with TRBJ2-1; TRBD1 agrees at 12 bases. The CDR3 extends over 15 amino acids. Germline V gene data show CDR1 as SGHTA and CDR2 as FQGTGA. V was clipped by 3 bases and J by 9 bases; unmatched bases: 6.

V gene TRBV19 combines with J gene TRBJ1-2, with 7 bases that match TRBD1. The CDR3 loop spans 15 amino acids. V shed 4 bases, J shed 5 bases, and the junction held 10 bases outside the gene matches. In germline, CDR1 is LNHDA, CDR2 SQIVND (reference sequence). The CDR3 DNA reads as TGTGCCAGTAGTACCCCCAGACAGGGTACATATGGCTACACCTTC. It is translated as CASSTPRQGTYGYTF.

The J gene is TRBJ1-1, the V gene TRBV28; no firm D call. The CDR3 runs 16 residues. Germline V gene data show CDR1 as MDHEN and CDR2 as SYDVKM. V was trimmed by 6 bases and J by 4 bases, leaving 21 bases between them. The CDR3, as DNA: TGTGCCAGCAGGCCGTATGTCGGATTCGCGAGCACTGAAGCTTTCTTT. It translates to CASRPYVGFASTEAFF.

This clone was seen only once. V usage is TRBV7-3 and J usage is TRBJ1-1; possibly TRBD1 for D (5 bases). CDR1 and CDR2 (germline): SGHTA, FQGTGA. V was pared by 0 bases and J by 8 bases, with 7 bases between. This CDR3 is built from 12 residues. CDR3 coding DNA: TGTGCCAGCAGCTTAACACGACAGGAAGCTTTCTTT. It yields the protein CASSLTRQEAFF.

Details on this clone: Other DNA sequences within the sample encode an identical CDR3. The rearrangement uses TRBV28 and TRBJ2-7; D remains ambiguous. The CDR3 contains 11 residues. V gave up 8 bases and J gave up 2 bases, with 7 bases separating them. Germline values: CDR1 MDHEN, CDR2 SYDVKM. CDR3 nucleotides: TGTGCCAGCGGCCGGCCCTACGAGCAGTACTTC. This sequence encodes CASGRPYEQYF.

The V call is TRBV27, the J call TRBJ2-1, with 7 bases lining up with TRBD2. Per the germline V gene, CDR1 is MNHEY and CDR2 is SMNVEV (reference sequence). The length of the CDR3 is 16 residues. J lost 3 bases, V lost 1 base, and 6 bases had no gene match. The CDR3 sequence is CASSLFRGVSYNEQFF. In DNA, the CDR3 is TGTGCCAGCAGTTTATTTCGGGGGGTAAGCTACAATGAGCAGTTCTTC.

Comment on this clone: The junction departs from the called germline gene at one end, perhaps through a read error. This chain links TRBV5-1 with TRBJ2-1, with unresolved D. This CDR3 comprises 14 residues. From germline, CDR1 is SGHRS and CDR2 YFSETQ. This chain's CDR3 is CASSLEFSDNEQFF. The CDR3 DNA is TGCGCCAGCAGCTTGGAGTTCTCCGACAATGAGCAGTTCTTC.

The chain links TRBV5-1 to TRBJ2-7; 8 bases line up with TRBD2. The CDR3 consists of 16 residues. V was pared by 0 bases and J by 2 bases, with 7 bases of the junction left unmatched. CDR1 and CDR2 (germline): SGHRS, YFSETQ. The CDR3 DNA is TGCGCCAGCAGCTTGGGGCGGACTAGCCGAGCCTACGAGCAGTACTTC. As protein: CASSLGRTSRAYEQYF.

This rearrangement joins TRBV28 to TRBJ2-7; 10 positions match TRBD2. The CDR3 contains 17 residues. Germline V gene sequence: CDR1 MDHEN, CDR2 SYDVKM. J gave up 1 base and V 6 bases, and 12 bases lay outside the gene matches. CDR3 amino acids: CASSPPSIAGGSYEQYF. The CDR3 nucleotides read TGTGCCAGCAGCCCCCCCTCGATAGCGGGAGGATCCTACGAGCAGTACTTC.

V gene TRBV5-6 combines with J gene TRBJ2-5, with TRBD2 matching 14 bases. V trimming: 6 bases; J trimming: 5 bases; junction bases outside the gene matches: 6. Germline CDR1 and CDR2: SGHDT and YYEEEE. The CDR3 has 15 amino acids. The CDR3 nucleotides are TGTGCCAGCACCCCGGGACTAGCGGGAGTTGAGACCCAGTACTTC. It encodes CASTPGLAGVETQYF.

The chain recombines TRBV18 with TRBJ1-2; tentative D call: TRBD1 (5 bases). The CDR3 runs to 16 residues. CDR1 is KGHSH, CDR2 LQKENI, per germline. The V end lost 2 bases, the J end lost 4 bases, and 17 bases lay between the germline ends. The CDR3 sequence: CASSPEGVYRIYGYTF. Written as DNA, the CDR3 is TGTGCCAGCTCACCAGAAGGGGTCTACAGAATCTATGGCTACACCTTC.